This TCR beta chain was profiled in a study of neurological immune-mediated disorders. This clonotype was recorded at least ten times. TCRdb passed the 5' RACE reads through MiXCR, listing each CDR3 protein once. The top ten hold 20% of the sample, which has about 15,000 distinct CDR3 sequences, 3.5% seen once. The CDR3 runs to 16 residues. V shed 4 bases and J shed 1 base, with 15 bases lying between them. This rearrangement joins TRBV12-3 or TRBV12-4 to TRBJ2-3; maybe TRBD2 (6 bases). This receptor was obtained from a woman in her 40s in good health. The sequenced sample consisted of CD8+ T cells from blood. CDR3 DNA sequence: TGTGCCAGCAGTTCCCGCGTCCTAGCGCGCACAGATACGCAGTATTTT. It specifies CASSSRVLARTDTQYF.